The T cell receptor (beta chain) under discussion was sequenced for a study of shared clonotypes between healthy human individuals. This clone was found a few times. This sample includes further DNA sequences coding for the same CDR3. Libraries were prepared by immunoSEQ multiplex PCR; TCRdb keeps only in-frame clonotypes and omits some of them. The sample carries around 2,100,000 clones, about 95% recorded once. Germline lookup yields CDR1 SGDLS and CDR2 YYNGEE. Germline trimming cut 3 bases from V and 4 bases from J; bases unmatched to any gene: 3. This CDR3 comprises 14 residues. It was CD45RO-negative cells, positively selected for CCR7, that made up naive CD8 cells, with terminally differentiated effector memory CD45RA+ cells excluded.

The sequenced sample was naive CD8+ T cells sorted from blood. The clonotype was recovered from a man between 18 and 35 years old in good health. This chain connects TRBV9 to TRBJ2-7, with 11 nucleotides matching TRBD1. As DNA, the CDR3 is TGTGCCAGCAGCGCCGGGACAGGGGGTTACGAGCAGTACTTC. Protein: CASSAGTGGYEQYF.